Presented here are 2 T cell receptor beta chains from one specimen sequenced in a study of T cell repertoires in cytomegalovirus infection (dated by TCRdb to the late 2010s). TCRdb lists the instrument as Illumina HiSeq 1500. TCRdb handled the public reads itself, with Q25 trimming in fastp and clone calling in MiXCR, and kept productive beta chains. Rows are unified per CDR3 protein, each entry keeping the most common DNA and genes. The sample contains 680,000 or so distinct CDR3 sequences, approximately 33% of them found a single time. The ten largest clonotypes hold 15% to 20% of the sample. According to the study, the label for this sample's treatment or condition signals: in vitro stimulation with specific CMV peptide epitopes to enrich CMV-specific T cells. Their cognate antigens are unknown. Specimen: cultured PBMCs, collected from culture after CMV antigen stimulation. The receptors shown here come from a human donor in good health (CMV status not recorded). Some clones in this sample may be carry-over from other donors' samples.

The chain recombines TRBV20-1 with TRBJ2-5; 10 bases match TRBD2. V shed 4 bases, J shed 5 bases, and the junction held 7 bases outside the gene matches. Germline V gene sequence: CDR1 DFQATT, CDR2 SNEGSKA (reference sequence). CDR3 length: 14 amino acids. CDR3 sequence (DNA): TGCAGTGCTAAGGAACTAGCGGGGTTGGAGACCCAGTACTTC. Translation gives CSAKELAGLETQYF.

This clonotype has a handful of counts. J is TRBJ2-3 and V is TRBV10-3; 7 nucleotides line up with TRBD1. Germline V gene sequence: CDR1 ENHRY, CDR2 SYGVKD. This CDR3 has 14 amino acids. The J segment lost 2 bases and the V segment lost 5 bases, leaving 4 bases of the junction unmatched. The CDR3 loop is CAISFRGSTDTQYF. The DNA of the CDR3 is TGTGCCATCAGTTTCAGGGGGTCCACAGATACGCAGTATTTT.